The 28 T cell receptor beta chains below come from one sample, sequenced in a study of T cell repertoires in cytomegalovirus infection. TCRdb reanalysed the reads using MiXCR and keeps one entry per CDR3 protein. The table records about 440,000 distinct CDR3 sequences, approximately 31% of them present only once. Material: PBMCs. The receptors come from a human donor in good health (CMV status not recorded). Some clones in this sample may be carry-over from other donors' samples.

This clonotype was detected only a few times. The gene calls are TRBV19 and TRBJ2-1; 7 positions match TRBD2. The germline CDR1 and CDR2 sequences are LNHDA and SQIVND (reference sequence). This CDR3 spans 15 amino acids. Trimming took 4 bases from V and 6 from J; bases not matched to a gene: 9. CDR3 bases: TGTGCCAGTAGTACCATGAGGGAGGGGCCCAATGAGCAGTTCTTC. Translation gives CASSTMREGPNEQFF.

This sequence joins TRBV6-2 or TRBV6-3 and TRBJ2-5; D assignment may be TRBD1 or TRBD2 (5 bases each). In germline, CDR1 is MNHEY, CDR2 SVGEGT. CDR3 length equals 14 residues. Trimming took off 5 bases at V and 1 base at J, with 11 bases between the two ends. In DNA, the CDR3 is TGTGCCAGCAGTAAGGGACGGATCCAAGAGACCCAGTACTTC. It specifies CASSKGRIQETQYF.

This clonotype showed up just a few times. The DNA for the CDR3 is TGTGCCAGCTGCCTTGATAACGGCAACACCGGGGAGCTGTTTTTT. Amino acids: CASCLDNGNTGELFF. The chain employs TRBV6-5 and TRBJ2-2; D not certain. Trimming cost V 8 bases and J 2 bases, with 15 bases left between them. Germline V CDR1 and CDR2: MNHEY, SVGAGI. The CDR3 extends over 15 amino acids.

The J gene is TRBJ1-3, the V gene TRBV6-6; 11 bases map to TRBD1. V lost 6 bases to trimming and J lost 3 bases; unmatched junction nucleotides: 13. The CDR3 loop spans 18 amino acids. The germline V gene has CDR1 MNHNY and CDR2 SVGAGI (reference sequence). The CDR3, as DNA: TGTGCCAGCAGGCCGGGACAGGGGGTCAGCCGGTTTGGAAACACCATATATTTT. Amino acids: CASRPGQGVSRFGNTIYF.

The CDR3 here is CATSDLQVGQGGFHEQFF. The CDR3 DNA reads TGTGCCACCAGTGATTTGCAGGTTGGGCAGGGGGGCTTTCATGAGCAGTTCTTC. This chain uses TRBV24-1 with TRBJ2-1, with a possible D match to TRBD1 (7 bases). The CDR3 consists of 18 residues. Germline-derived CDR1 and CDR2 are KGHDR and SFDVKD. Between the trimmed V and J ends, which lost 0 bases and 8 bases, there was a span of 22 bases.

CDR3 sequence: CASSPRTARSTNEKLFF. CDR3 in DNA: TGTGCCAGCTCACCAAGAACAGCCCGTTCGACTAATGAAAAACTGTTTTTT. The V gene is TRBV18, the J gene TRBJ1-4; D is uncertain. V lost 2 bases and J 2 bases, leaving 15 bases between the germline ends. The germline V gene encodes CDR1 KGHSH and CDR2 LQKENI. There are 17 residues in the CDR3.

The table lists this clonotype with many counts. V usage is TRBV7-9 and J usage is TRBJ2-5, with TRBD2 identical over 8 bases. Per the germline V gene, CDR1 is SEHNR and CDR2 is FQNEAQ (reference sequence). V dropped 3 bases and J dropped 4; count of bases not matched to a gene: 10. The CDR3 is 16 residues long. The CDR3 loop reads CASSLTTGGPGETQYF. DNA of the CDR3: TGTGCCAGCAGCTTGACTACGGGGGGGCCGGGAGAGACCCAGTACTTC.

There are many counts of this clonotype. CDR3 amino acids: CASTGQPHSSAGELFF. The CDR3 nucleotides are TGTGCCAGCACCGGGCAGCCCCACTCCTCGGCCGGGGAGCTGTTTTTT. The rearrangement joins TRBV7-6 to TRBJ2-2; D unresolved. V lost 7 bases and J 6 bases, leaving 21 bases between the germline ends. The CDR3 is 16 residues long. CDR1 is SGHVS and CDR2 is FNYEAQ in the germline V gene.

The CDR3: CSAANPWGNEQFF. CDR3 DNA: TGCAGTGCGGCGAATCCTTGGGGCAATGAGCAGTTCTTC. This chain connects TRBV20-1 to TRBJ2-1; no clear D gene. Germline V gene lookup returns CDR1 DFQATT and CDR2 SNEGSKA (reference sequence). The CDR3 spans 13 residues. V was clipped by 6 bases and J by 6 bases, with 15 bases between them.

The rearrangement links TRBV23-1 to TRBJ2-5, with D possibly called TRBD1 or TRBD2 (5 bases each). TRBV23-1 has ORF status, its function being uncertain. V was shortened by 5 bases and J by 2 bases, with 15 bases between the two germline ends. CDR3 length: 15 residues. The CDR3 region is CASSSPPGQQETQYF. The DNA of the CDR3 is TGCGCCAGCAGTTCCCCCCCGGGGCAGCAAGAGACCCAGTACTTC.

This clonotype was detected many times. This chain's CDR3 is CASTPGMRFRDTQYF. The CDR3 DNA reads TGTGCCAGCACCCCCGGGATGCGGTTTAGAGATACGCAGTATTTT. This rearrangement joins TRBV27 to TRBJ2-3; maybe TRBD2 (5 bases). Trimming cost V 7 bases and J 5 bases, with 19 bases left between them. Germline V gene lookup returns CDR1 MNHEY and CDR2 SMNVEV (reference sequence). CDR3 length: 15 residues.

The rearrangement links TRBV5-4 to TRBJ2-1; D is unresolved. This CDR3 is built from 12 residues. Germline assignment: CDR1 SGHNT and CDR2 YYREEE (reference sequence). Trimming took off 0 bases at V and 7 bases at J, with 5 bases between the two ends. For the CDR3, the DNA is TGTGCCAGCAGCTTGGCCGTAAATGAGCAGTTCTTC. Its translation: CASSLAVNEQFF.

The V gene is TRBV7-2, the J gene TRBJ2-1; 8 bases line up with TRBD2. V was pared by 9 bases and J by 9 bases, with 16 bases of the junction left unmatched. The CDR3 consists of 15 residues. CDR1 and CDR2 from the germline V gene are SGHTA and FQGNSA. In DNA form, the CDR3 reads TGTGCCAGAGGCTTAGCGCACGGGGGGGCTGGTGAGCAGTTCTTC. As protein: CARGLAHGGAGEQFF.

This clonotype was counted a few times. V gene TRBV6-8 combines with J gene TRBJ1-1, with TRBD1 matching over 7 bases. Germline assignment: CDR1 MNHGY and CDR2 SAAAGT. The CDR3 runs 14 residues. The ends lost 8 bases at V and 3 bases at J; junction bases unmatched: 9. Written as DNA, the CDR3 is TGTGCCAGCGTCCGACAAGACAGGGACACTGAAGCTTTCTTT. As protein: CASVRQDRDTEAFF.

In this sample, this clonotype turned up many times. This sequence joins TRBV7-2 and TRBJ1-5; a possible D gene is TRBD1 (6 bases). The germline V gene encodes CDR1 SGHTA and CDR2 FQGNSA. The CDR3 sequence is 14 residues long. V gave up 3 bases and J gave up 6 bases, with 12 bases separating them. CDR3 DNA: TGTGCCAGCAGCTTGGGGGGCGCGGGTCAGCCCCAGCATTTT. Translation: CASSLGGAGQPQHF.

On this clonotype itself: A read error is likely, as this CDR3 ends without the conserved phenylalanine or tryptophan. This chain links TRBV7-9 with TRBJ1-5; no definite D call. The V end lost 2 bases, the J end lost 2 bases, and 13 bases lay between the germline ends. The CDR3 has 16 amino acids. The germline V gene encodes CDR1 SEHNR and CDR2 FQNEAQ (reference sequence). CDR3 residues: CASSLMNSAGNQPQHL. The CDR3 nucleotides are TGTGCCAGCAGCTTAATGAACAGTGCGGGCAATCAGCCCCAGCATTTG.

This clonotype appeared a few times. This chain uses TRBV25-1 with TRBJ2-5, with 7 bases fitting TRBD2. CDR1 is MGHDK and CDR2 is SYGVNS in the germline V gene. Germline trimming cut 7 bases from V and 2 bases from J; bases unmatched to any gene: 7. The CDR3 covers 14 residues. CDR3 region: CASMRRGKQETQYF. For the CDR3, the DNA is TGTGCCAGCATGAGGCGGGGGAAACAAGAGACCCAGTACTTC.

The V and J genes are TRBV5-1 and TRBJ1-1; maybe TRBD1 (5 bases). The CDR3 contains 15 residues. Germline CDR1 is SGHRS and CDR2 is YFSETQ. V gave up 4 bases and J gave up 4 bases, with 17 bases separating them. CDR3 nucleotides: TGCGCCAGCAGCCCCCGACGGGGCGGTGTCACTGAAGCTTTCTTT. Amino acid sequence: CASSPRRGGVTEAFF.

The genes are TRBV27 and TRBJ1-1; 10 bases align to TRBD1. Germline CDR1 is MNHEY and CDR2 is SMNVEV (reference sequence). The CDR3 contains 13 residues. The trim removed 10 bases at V and 3 bases at J, leaving 5 bases unmatched. Here the CDR3 DNA reads TGTGCCACCCGCGGGACAGGGGACACTGAAGCTTTCTTT. The encoded protein is CATRGTGDTEAFF.

This clonotype was recorded only once. V usage is TRBV15 and J usage is TRBJ2-1; tentatively, D is TRBD1 or TRBD2 (5 bases each). Germline V lookup: CDR1 LNHNV, CDR2 YYDKDF (reference sequence). The CDR3 is 17 amino acids. Trimming left V 1 base short and J 8 bases short, with 21 bases between. The CDR3 loop is CATSRAPLGVSRDEQFF. CDR3 bases: TGTGCCACCAGCAGAGCCCCGCTGGGGGTCTCGCGCGATGAGCAGTTCTTC. The complete variable domain, with remaining parts taken from reference TRBV15 and TRBJ2-1, reads DAMVIQNPRYQVTQFGKPVTLSCSQTLNHNVMYWYQQKSSQAPKLLFHYYDKDFNNEADTPDNFQSRRPNTSFCFLDIRSPGLGDTAMYLCATSRAPLGVSRDEQFFGPGTRLTVL.

The V and J genes are TRBV6-2 or TRBV6-3 and TRBJ2-2; D is ambiguous. The CDR3 loop spans 11 amino acids. V was trimmed by 2 bases and J by 9 bases, leaving 4 bases between them. Germline V lookup: CDR1 MNHEY, CDR2 SVGEGT. CDR3 region: CASSYPRELFF. CDR3 DNA: TGTGCCAGCAGTTACCCCCGGGAGCTGTTTTTT.

CDR3 loop: CASSPPRGPYNEQFF. For the CDR3, the DNA is TGCGCCAGCAGCCCACCCAGGGGCCCCTACAATGAGCAGTTCTTC. The chain links TRBV4-1 to TRBJ2-1, with a possible D match to TRBD1 (6 bases). There are 15 residues in the CDR3. V shed 4 bases and J shed 2 bases, with 12 bases lying between them. CDR1 and CDR2 (germline): MGHRA, YSYEKL.

As DNA, the CDR3 is TGTGCCAGCTCACCACCGGGACAGGGCGGAGAAAAACTGTTTTTT. Translating it yields CASSPPGQGGEKLFF. The chain uses TRBV18 and TRBJ1-4; 9 bases are a match to TRBD1. CDR3 length: 15 residues. Germline CDR1 reads KGHSH; CDR2 reads LQKENI. Germline trimming cut 0 bases from V and 8 bases from J; bases unmatched to any gene: 4.

The rearrangement links TRBV20-1 to TRBJ1-4, with 8 bases lining up with TRBD1. This CDR3 contains 15 residues. The germline V gene has CDR1 DFQATT and CDR2 SNEGSKA (reference sequence). V lost 5 bases and J lost 1; bases outside the gene matches: 6. As DNA, the CDR3 is TGCAGTGCTGGCAGGGGGCTGGGAACTAATGAAAAACTGTTTTTT. Translating gives CSAGRGLGTNEKLFF.

As for this clonotype: It may be a read error: a sequence one base away is much more abundant. The rearrangement links TRBV11-2 to TRBJ2-3, with TRBD2 matching 9 bases. Per the germline V gene, CDR1 is SGHAT and CDR2 is FQNNGV. This CDR3 comprises 15 residues. This CDR3 reads CSSSLGGGASDTQYF. For the CDR3, the DNA is TGTTCCAGCAGCTTAGGCGGGGGGGCCAGCGATACGCAGTATTTT.

This chain links TRBV12-3 or TRBV12-4 with TRBJ2-1; 7 bases agree with TRBD1. V lost 6 bases and J lost 8; bases outside the gene matches: 10. The CDR3 loop spans 14 amino acids. The CDR3 reads CASRALTGIDEQFF. CDR3 DNA: TGTGCCAGCAGGGCCTTGACAGGGATCGATGAGCAGTTCTTC.

The chain joins TRBV7-9 to TRBJ2-7, with D possibly being TRBD1 (5 bases). V lost 4 bases to trimming and J lost 0 bases, with 13 bases between them. Germline CDR1 SEHNR, CDR2 FQNEAQ (reference sequence). This CDR3 region has 15 residues. CDR3 DNA sequence: TGTGCCAGCAGCTCCAGTACAAGGGGCTCCTACGAGCAGTACTTC. It yields the protein CASSSSTRGSYEQYF.

This clonotype showed up many times. This chain joins TRBV7-2 and TRBJ1-2; the D is unclear. CDR3 length: 15 residues. V gave up 1 base and J gave up 1 base, with 10 bases separating them. In germline, CDR1 is SGHTA, CDR2 FQGNSA. Here the CDR3 DNA reads TGTGCCAGCAGCTTAGGATGGGAGAATAACTATGGCTACACCTTC. As protein: CASSLGWENNYGYTF.